Sequencing of this TCR beta chain was carried out in a study of somatic mutations in cytotoxic T cells in rheumatoid arthritis. Turning to the study itself: Before any treatment began, around 30 ml EDTA peripheral blood was collected from patients right after diagnosis.

Comment on this clone: Its specificity is unknown.

Study-wide results and limits: Compared with age-matched healthy controls, rheumatoid arthritis patients did not differ significantly in CD8+ T-cell clonality. CD8+ clonality increased with age in rheumatoid arthritis patients but not in healthy controls.

Profiled with immunoSEQ multiplex PCR; TCRdb holds only in-frame clones, not every one. The sample lists some 20,000 clones; over 75% were seen once. The CDR3 has 14 amino acids. CDR1 and CDR2 from the germline V gene are SGHVS and FNYEAQ. V dropped 4 bases and J dropped 0 bases, with 7 bases sitting between them. The chain recombines TRBV7-6 with TRBJ1-3; D unclear. Material for sequencing was CD8+ T cells sorted from blood. The receptor was isolated from an adult with rheumatoid arthritis. The CDR3 DNA follows: TGTGCCAGCAGCTCACAGAGCTCTGGAAACACCATATATTTT. This encodes CASSSQSSGNTIYF.